This TCR beta chain was obtained from a study of blood T cell repertoires in COVID-19. The wider study: Samples came from the United States, Italy and Spain, spanning acute and convalescent COVID-19. Nucleic acid was either cDNA or gDNA, and it came from T cells, B-cell-depleted T cells, or PBMCs.

Clones were read by immunoSEQ multiplex PCR, and TCRdb kept only the in-frame ones, dropping some. Of approximately 300,000 clones in the sample, 75% to 90% were seen once. V lost 2 bases to trimming and J lost 2 bases, with 10 bases between them. CDR1 and CDR2 (germline): KGHSH, LQKENI. The CDR3 totals 15 residues. The V gene is TRBV18, the J gene TRBJ2-1; weak D call: TRBD1 (6 bases). The receptor was derived from a woman aged 40 to 50 with acute or convalescent COVID-19. Sequencing was performed on peripheral blood. CDR3 nucleotides: TGTGCCAGCTCACCATTACAGGGACCCTACAATGAGCAGTTCTTC. Protein product: CASSPLQGPYNEQFF.